The sequence of this TCR beta chain was determined in a study of blood T cell repertoires in COVID-19. Study in general: Donors in the United States, Italy and Spain gave samples during acute or convalescent COVID-19. In each case, the material was cDNA or gDNA derived from T cells, B-cell-depleted T cells, or PBMCs.

As processed by the authors: Researchers report that nucleated cell counts were estimated from reference gene primer amplification. Only in-frame clones appear in the TCRdb table, and some are missing; sequencing was by immunoSEQ multiplex PCR. V, J and clone size were drawn from that table, and D and trimming were deduced from the DNA. The data show tens of thousands of clones, nearly 75% seen once. Germline V gene sequence: CDR1 SNHLY, CDR2 FYNNEI. Between the trimmed V and J ends, which lost 6 bases and 0 bases, there was a span of 8 bases. This CDR3 region has 14 residues. Sequencing was performed on peripheral blood. The chain uses TRBV2 and TRBJ1-4; D ambiguous. The receptor comes from a human donor in a cohort sampled during active or convalescent COVID-19. The CDR3 DNA sequence: TGTGCCAGCAGGACGACATCAACTAATGAAAAACTGTTTTTT. Protein product: CASRTTSTNEKLFF.